Shown below are 24 T cell receptor beta chains from a single sample sequenced in a study of T cell responses to AZD1222 COVID-19 vaccine. The repertoire was sequenced with immunoSEQ multiplex PCR; TCRdb's copy has only in-frame clones and lacks some. The sample yields approximately 82,000 clones, 90% to 95% seen once. Sequencing used peripheral blood, obtained on day 0 of AZD1222 vaccination. The receptors shown here come from an adult in good health.

J is TRBJ2-5 and V is TRBV18; D perhaps matches TRBD1 (5 bases). CDR3 length equals 15 residues. V was shortened by 0 bases and J by 1 base, with 9 bases between the two germline ends. CDR1 and CDR2 from the germline V gene are KGHSH and LQKENI. This CDR3 is CASSPPLGPQETQYF. CDR3 sequence (DNA): TGTGCCAGCTCACCACCGTTGGGGCCCCAAGAGACCCAGTACTTC.

This chain connects TRBV5-8 to TRBJ2-2; D unclear. V lost 2 bases, J lost 6 bases, and 14 bases lay in between. The CDR3 is made up of 15 amino acids. From germline, CDR1 is SGHTS and CDR2 YDEGEE. This chain's CDR3 is CASSFVNRAAGELFF. In DNA, the CDR3 is TGTGCCAGCAGCTTTGTAAATAGGGCGGCCGGGGAGCTGTTTTTT.

V gene TRBV7-9 combines with J gene TRBJ2-5; the match to TRBD2 covers 8 bases. From germline, CDR1 is SEHNR and CDR2 FQNEAQ (reference sequence). V shed 4 bases, J shed 7 bases, and the junction held 5 bases outside the gene matches. The CDR3 is 13 residues long. In DNA, the CDR3 is TGTGCCAGCAGCTCCGAGGCGGGAGGGACCCAGTACTTC. Protein sequence: CASSSEAGGTQYF.

The chain joins TRBV5-4 to TRBJ1-6; D not certain. This CDR3 spans 15 amino acids. V lost 1 base and J 2 bases, leaving 7 bases between the germline ends. Germline CDR1 is SGHNT and CDR2 is YYREEE (reference sequence). This CDR3 reads CASSLRVAYNSPLHF. The CDR3 nucleotides read TGTGCCAGCAGCTTGCGGGTAGCCTATAATTCACCCCTCCACTTT.

The chain links TRBV12-3 or TRBV12-4 to TRBJ1-2, with D perhaps TRBD1 (6 bases). The V and J ends lost 11 bases and 4 bases respectively, with 11 bases between them. The length of the CDR3 is 11 residues. The chain's CDR3 is CASSTGYGYTF. CDR3 nucleotide sequence: TGTGCCTCCTCGACAGGCTATGGCTACACCTTC.

The chain links TRBV2 to TRBJ1-4, with D maybe TRBD1 (5 bases). CDR1 SNHLY and CDR2 FYNNEI come from the germline V gene. This CDR3 region has 14 residues. The V and J ends lost 6 bases and 7 bases respectively, with 15 bases between them. The CDR3 region is CASSLVQGGEKLFF. The CDR3 DNA reads TGTGCCAGCAGCCTAGTTCAGGGTGGTGAAAAACTGTTTTTT.

This chain links TRBV19 with TRBJ2-7, with D uncertain. Germline V lookup: CDR1 LNHDA, CDR2 SQIVND (reference sequence). The CDR3 runs to 12 residues. V dropped 4 bases and J dropped 3 bases, with 7 bases sitting between them. The CDR3 region is CASSTIYYEQYF. DNA of the CDR3: TGTGCCAGTAGTACGATCTACTACGAGCAGTACTTC.

The CDR3 DNA is TGTGCCAGCAGCTTGGCTAGCGGGGGGGCCGGCGGGGAGACCCAGTACTTC. This gives the protein CASSLASGGAGGETQYF. The chain carries TRBV7-2 and TRBJ2-5; 12 nucleotides match TRBD2. The CDR3 is 17 amino acids. Trimming removed 3 bases from V and 5 bases from J; junction bases left unmatched: 10. The germline V gene encodes CDR1 SGHTA and CDR2 FQGNSA.

This chain links TRBV15 with TRBJ1-5; D possibly corresponds to TRBD1 (5 bases). With 3 bases removed from V and 4 bases from J, the gap between germline ends came to 19 bases. CDR1 is LNHNV and CDR2 is YYDKDF in the germline V gene (reference sequence). The CDR3 is 17 residues long. Here the CDR3 DNA reads TGTGCCACCAGCAGTCCCTCCGGGACCCCGAAGAATCAGCCCCAGCATTTT. This encodes CATSSPSGTPKNQPQHF.

This clone appeared a few times. The chain recombines TRBV7-6 with TRBJ1-5; 12 bases match TRBD1. Looked up from germline, CDR1 is SGHVS and CDR2 is FNYEAQ. This CDR3 is built from 15 residues. Trimming cost V 1 base and J 6 bases; bases outside gene matches: 1. CDR3 amino acids: CASSLGDRGLQPQHF. In nucleotides, the CDR3 is TGTGCCAGCAGCTTAGGGGACAGGGGGCTTCAGCCCCAGCATTTT.

V gene TRBV7-6 combines with J gene TRBJ1-2; D might be TRBD1 (5 bases). The V end lost 3 bases, the J end lost 1 base, and 12 bases lay between the germline ends. CDR3 length: 15 amino acids. CDR1 SGHVS and CDR2 FNYEAQ come from the germline V gene. CDR3 amino acids: CASSLGLADNYGYTF. CDR3 nucleotides: TGTGCCAGCAGCTTGGGACTGGCTGATAACTATGGCTACACCTTC.

V is TRBV28 and J is TRBJ1-3, with D possibly being TRBD1 (6 bases). V lost 2 bases and J 9 bases, leaving 11 bases between the germline ends. There are 13 residues in the CDR3. Germline V gives CDR1 MDHEN, CDR2 SYDVKM. The CDR3 sequence: CASSLQGLLTIYF. The CDR3 nucleotides read TGTGCCAGCAGTTTACAGGGGCTGCTCACCATATATTTT.

This chain joins TRBV12-3 or TRBV12-4 and TRBJ1-1; D gene ambiguous. Trimming pared 5 bases from V and 4 bases from J, leaving 11 bases between. The CDR3 has 13 amino acids. Written as DNA, the CDR3 is TGTGCCAGCAGTGCCTACTCGGGCACTGAAGCTTTCTTT. Translated: CASSAYSGTEAFF.

The chain employs TRBV6-1 and TRBJ1-1; D is uncertain. Germline V CDR1 and CDR2: MNHNS, SASEGT. Trimming shortened V by 1 base and J by 8 bases, and 8 bases separated the two germline ends. There are 12 residues in the CDR3. The CDR3 DNA reads as TGTGCCAGCAGTGAAGACCGGGTCGAAGCTTTCTTT. It encodes CASSEDRVEAFF.

The chain has TRBV27 and TRBJ2-4; TRBD1 agrees at 11 bases. Germline lookup yields CDR1 MNHEY and CDR2 SMNVEV (reference sequence). After removal of 3 bases from V and 2 bases from J, the junction contained 9 bases not matched to a gene. The CDR3 is 18 residues long. The CDR3 DNA is TGTGCCAGCAGTTTGCCCCCCGGGACAGGGGGTACCAAAAACATTCAGTACTTC. Amino acid sequence: CASSLPPGTGGTKNIQYF.

J is TRBJ2-1 and V is TRBV5-1, with TRBD2 matching over 12 bases. The CDR3 is 16 residues long. CDR1 and CDR2 from the germline V gene are SGHRS and YFSETQ. V dropped 0 bases and J dropped 8; count of bases not matched to a gene: 6. The CDR3 here is CASSLGTSGIQDEQFF. CDR3 DNA sequence: TGCGCCAGCAGCTTGGGGACTAGCGGGATCCAGGATGAGCAGTTCTTC.

The rearrangement links TRBV3-1 (or the pseudogene TRBV3-2) to TRBJ1-1; tentative D call: TRBD1 (6 bases). The CDR3 has 14 amino acids. Germline values: CDR1 LGHDT, CDR2 YNNKEL (reference sequence). V lost 4 bases, J lost 0 bases, and 9 bases lay in between. CDR3 amino acids: CASSLGQLNTEAFF. The CDR3 DNA is TGTGCCAGCAGCCTAGGACAGTTGAACACTGAAGCTTTCTTT.

The rearrangement uses TRBV2 and TRBJ1-5; D remains ambiguous. V dropped 1 base and J dropped 3 bases, with 7 bases sitting between them. The CDR3 totals 14 residues. Germline assignment: CDR1 SNHLY and CDR2 FYNNEI. In nucleotides, the CDR3 is TGTGCCAGCAGTGAAGTGTATCTCAATCAGCCCCAGCATTTT. Residues: CASSEVYLNQPQHF. The entire variable domain, with the rest obtained from reference TRBV2 and TRBJ1-5, is as follows: EPEVTQTPSHQVTQMGQEVILRCVPISNHLYFYWYRQILGQKVEFLVSFYNNEISEKSEIFDDQFSVERPDGSNFTLKIRSTKLEDSAMYFCASSEVYLNQPQHFGDGTRLSIL.

The chain links TRBV7-8 to TRBJ1-5; 10 bases line up with TRBD1. Per the germline V gene, CDR1 is SGHVS and CDR2 is FQNEAQ. The CDR3 contains 16 residues. With V trimmed by 2 bases and J by 4 bases, 5 bases remained unmatched. CDR3 sequence reads: CASSLLGTGVNQPQHF. The DNA for the CDR3 is TGTGCCAGCAGCTTATTGGGGACAGGGGTAAATCAGCCCCAGCATTTT.

In its sample, this clone was seen once. This chain uses TRBV7-2 with TRBJ2-3; TRBD2 matches at 11 bases. The CDR3 runs 17 residues. Germline values: CDR1 SGHTA, CDR2 FQGNSA. V shed 2 bases, J shed 2 bases, and the junction held 6 bases outside the gene matches. The CDR3 bases are TGTGCCAGCAGCTTACGGCGACTAGCGGGGTCCACAGATACGCAGTATTTT. It yields the protein CASSLRRLAGSTDTQYF.

The genes are TRBV20-1 and TRBJ2-3; D gene unclear. Trimming cost V 3 bases and J 4 bases, with 5 bases left between them. Looked up from germline, CDR1 is DFQATT and CDR2 is SNEGSKA (reference sequence). There are 11 residues in the CDR3. The CDR3 sequence is CSASPADTQYF. Written as DNA, the CDR3 is TGCAGTGCTAGCCCCGCAGATACGCAGTATTTT.

V is TRBV14 and J is TRBJ1-2, with D possibly being TRBD1 (6 bases). The CDR3 runs 14 residues. Per the germline V gene, CDR1 is SGHDN and CDR2 is FVKESK. With 3 bases removed from V and 4 bases from J, the gap between germline ends came to 12 bases. CDR3 nucleotide sequence: TGTGCCAGCAGCCAGAGGGCAGGGGTCTATGGCTACACCTTC. Amino acids: CASSQRAGVYGYTF.

V usage is TRBV12-5 and J usage is TRBJ2-1; D ambiguous. V lost 3 bases and J 0 bases, leaving 6 bases between the germline ends. From germline, CDR1 is LGHNT and CDR2 FRNRAP. The CDR3 extends over 14 amino acids. The CDR3 here is CASGLPSSYNEQFF. CDR3 DNA: TGTGCTAGTGGTTTACCGAGCTCCTACAATGAGCAGTTCTTC.

The V gene is TRBV5-1, the J gene TRBJ2-1, with TRBD2 matching over 15 bases. The CDR3 loop spans 19 amino acids. The V and J ends lost 0 bases and 1 base, in that order; junction bases with no gene match: 5. In germline, CDR1 is SGHRS, CDR2 YFSETQ. CDR3 protein: CASSLARTSGGASYNEQFF. CDR3 nucleotides: TGCGCCAGCAGCTTGGCCAGGACTAGCGGGGGGGCATCCTACAATGAGCAGTTCTTC.